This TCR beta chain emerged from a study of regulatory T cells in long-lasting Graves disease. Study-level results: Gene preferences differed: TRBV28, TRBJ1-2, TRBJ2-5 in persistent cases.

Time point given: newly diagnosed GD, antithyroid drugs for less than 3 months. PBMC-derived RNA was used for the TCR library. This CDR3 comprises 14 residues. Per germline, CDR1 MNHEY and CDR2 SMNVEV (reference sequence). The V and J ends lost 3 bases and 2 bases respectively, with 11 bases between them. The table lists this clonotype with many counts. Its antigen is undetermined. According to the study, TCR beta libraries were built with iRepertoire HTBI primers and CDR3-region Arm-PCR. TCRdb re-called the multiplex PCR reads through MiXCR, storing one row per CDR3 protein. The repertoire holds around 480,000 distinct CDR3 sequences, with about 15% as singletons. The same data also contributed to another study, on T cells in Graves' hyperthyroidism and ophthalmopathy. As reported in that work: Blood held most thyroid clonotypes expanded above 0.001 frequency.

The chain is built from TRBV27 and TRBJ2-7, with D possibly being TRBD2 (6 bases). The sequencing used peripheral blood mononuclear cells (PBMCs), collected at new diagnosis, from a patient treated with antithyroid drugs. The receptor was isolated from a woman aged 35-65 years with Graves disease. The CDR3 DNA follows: TGTGCCAGCAGTTTGTCGGGACTCCCCTACGAGCAGTACTTC. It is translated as CASSLSGLPYEQYF.